The rows below give T cell receptor beta chains drawn from one sample of a study of blood T cell repertoires in COVID-19. Data came from immunoSEQ multiplex PCR; TCRdb stores just in-frame clones and leaves some out. The sample yields fewer than 200,000 clones, approximately 84% seen once. The sequenced sample consisted of peripheral blood. Receptors were obtained from a man between 70 and 80 years old with active or convalescent COVID-19. CDR3s include the opening cysteine and the closing phenylalanine or tryptophan. The D gene is left open where the match is weak. For some rows the clone size is stated as once, few or many, or as a class when expanded; others skip it.

V	J	D	size	CDR3	DNA
TRBV5-1	TRBJ1-6	NA	NA	CASRQGADSYNSPLHF	TGCGCCAGCAGACAAGGGGCTGACTCCTATAATTCACCCCTCCACTTT
TRBV3-1/TRBV3-2	TRBJ1-4	TRBD1	NA	CASSPGQGRANEKLFF	TGTGCCAGCAGCCCGGGACAGGGCAGAGCTAATGAAAAACTGTTTTTT
TRBV7-6	TRBJ1-4	NA	NA	CASSQGQAATNEKLFF	TGTGCCAGCAGCCAGGGGCAGGCGGCAACTAATGAAAAACTGTTTTTT
TRBV30	TRBJ2-1	NA	NA	CAWLEPSGYEQFF	TGTGCCTGGTTGGAGCCGAGCGGATATGAGCAGTTCTTC
TRBV3-1/TRBV3-2	TRBJ1-4	NA	NA	CASSQDMGGEKLFF	TGTGCCAGCAGCCAAGATATGGGGGGTGAAAAACTGTTTTTT
TRBV5-1	TRBJ2-1	TRBD2	NA	CASSRTPGGSGSYNEQFF	TGCGCCAGCAGTCGTACCCCCGGGGGGTCAGGCTCCTACAATGAGCAGTTCTTC
TRBV27	TRBJ2-1	TRBD2	NA	CASSSLAGLADEQFF	TGTGCCAGCAGTTCGTTAGCGGGATTGGCGGATGAGCAGTTCTTC
TRBV5-6	TRBJ1-1	TRBD1	NA	CASSPRQGYTEAFF	TGTGCCAGCAGCCCTCGACAGGGTTACACTGAAGCTTTCTTT
TRBV12-3/TRBV12-4	TRBJ1-2	NA	NA	CASKMTEVEGYTF	TGTGCCAGCAAGATGACAGAGGTGGAAGGCTACACCTTC
TRBV2	TRBJ1-5	NA	NA	CASSDSRAYSNQPQHF	TGTGCCAGCAGTGATTCGAGGGCCTATAGCAATCAGCCCCAGCATTTT
TRBV7-7	TRBJ2-5	TRBD1	once	CASSLVGGTGQTQYF	TGTGCTAGCAGCTTAGTGGGCGGGACAGGCCAGACCCAGTACTTC
TRBV5-1	TRBJ2-1	TRBD2	NA	CASTDEGTNYNEQFF	TGCGCCAGCACCGACGAAGGGACTAACTACAATGAGCAGTTCTTC
TRBV2	TRBJ2-1	TRBD2	NA	CASKRGPYNEQFF	TGTGCCAGCAAGCGGGGACCCTACAATGAGCAGTTCTTC
TRBV6-1	TRBJ1-5	TRBD1	few	CASSEDRVRQPQHF	TGTGCCAGCAGTGAGGACAGGGTGCGGCAGCCCCAGCATTTT
TRBV29-1	TRBJ2-1	NA	NA	CSVEDARTRAEQFF	TGCAGCGTTGAAGATGCGAGGACTCGCGCTGAGCAGTTCTTC
TRBV7-2	TRBJ2-1	NA	NA	CASSLVLGRRDEQFF	TGTGCCAGCAGCTTAGTTTTAGGCCGTCGGGATGAGCAGTTCTTC
TRBV6-2/TRBV6-3	TRBJ1-1	NA	NA	CASSYSNRPNTEAFF	TGTGCCAGCAGTTACTCGAACAGACCGAACACTGAAGCTTTCTTT
TRBV6-4	TRBJ1-2	NA	NA	CASSPTGNGDGYTF	TGTGCCAGCAGCCCTACGGGGAACGGTGATGGCTACACCTTC
TRBV27	TRBJ1-1	TRBD1	NA	CASSLTRGPDTEAFF	TGTGCCAGCAGCCTGACGAGGGGGCCGGACACTGAAGCTTTCTTT
TRBV10-3	TRBJ2-7	TRBD1	NA	CAISESQDRVSNEQYF	TGTGCCATCAGTGAGTCGCAGGACAGGGTCTCGAATGAGCAGTACTTC